A selection of T cell receptor beta chains follows, all from one sample in a study of blood T cell repertoires in COVID-19. Sequenced by immunoSEQ multiplex PCR; TCRdb stores in-frame clones only, minus some. The sample records fewer than 250,000 clones, around four fifths being singletons. The source material was peripheral blood. The receptor set was obtained from a woman aged 45-65 years with acute or convalescent COVID-19. The CDR3 runs from the conserved cysteine through the conserved F or W. The D gene is left open where the match is weak. Not all rows give a size; the values are once, few, many and, for expanded clones, a class.

cdr3_length	v_call	j_call	d_call	clone_size	cdr3_aa	cdr3_nt
14	TRBV9	TRBJ2-5	TRBD2	once	CASSASGSRETQYF	TGTGCCAGCAGCGCAAGCGGGAGTCGAGAGACCCAGTACTTC
14	TRBV6-6	TRBJ1-5	NA	few	CASSYSNGGEAQHF	TGTGCCAGCAGTTACTCGAACGGGGGAGAGGCCCAGCATTTT
13	TRBV2	TRBJ2-7	TRBD1	few	CASSGQGRLKQYF	TGTGCCAGCAGTGGACAGGGGCGATTAAAGCAGTACTTC
14	TRBV11-2	TRBJ2-7	NA	NA	CASSLGLPPYEQYF	TGTGCCAGCAGCTTAGGACTGCCCCCCTACGAGCAGTACTTC
15	TRBV5-4	TRBJ2-3	NA	NA	CASSPDWEDPDTQYF	TGTGCCAGCAGCCCGGACTGGGAGGATCCAGATACGCAGTATTTT
17	TRBV19	TRBJ2-2	NA	NA	CASSIISQRPNTGELFF	TGTGCCAGTAGTATTATTAGCCAGCGCCCGAACACCGGGGAGCTGTTTTTT
16	TRBV5-8	TRBJ1-5	TRBD1	NA	CASSFTTDRVNQPQHF	TGTGCCAGCAGCTTTACGACGGACAGGGTCAATCAGCCCCAGCATTTT
11	TRBV20-1	TRBJ1-1	NA	NA	CSAILNTEAFF	TGCAGTGCTATATTGAACACTGAAGCTTTCTTT
14	TRBV24-1	TRBJ2-2	NA	NA	CATSATGFTGELFF	TGTGCCACCAGTGCCACAGGGTTCACCGGGGAGCTGTTTTTT
15	TRBV18	TRBJ2-7	TRBD1	NA	CASSPRDRAAYEQYF	TGTGCCAGCTCACCACGGGACAGGGCCGCCTACGAGCAGTACTTC
12	TRBV30	TRBJ2-7	TRBD2	few	CAWSARGGEQYF	TGTGCCTGGAGTGCCCGCGGGGGCGAGCAGTACTTC
14	TRBV5-1	TRBJ1-3	NA	NA	CASSLGGMGNTIYF	TGCGCCAGCAGCTTGGGAGGTATGGGAAACACCATATATTTT
14	TRBV7-9	TRBJ1-2	TRBD1	NA	CASSLGDRPGGYTF	TGTGCCAGCAGCTTAGGGGACAGACCGGGTGGCTACACCTTC
15	TRBV2	TRBJ2-2	TRBD1	NA	CASSRTGGWNGELFF	TGTGCCAGCAGTCGGACAGGGGGCTGGAACGGGGAGCTGTTTTTT
15	TRBV6-5	TRBJ2-5	TRBD2	NA	CASSLRDQGGETQYF	TGTGCCAGCAGCCTCCGGGACCAGGGAGGGGAGACCCAGTACTTC
11	TRBV7-9	TRBJ1-1	NA	NA	CASQGNTEAFF	TGTGCCAGTCAGGGGAACACTGAAGCTTTCTTT
14	TRBV4-1	TRBJ1-2	TRBD1	NA	CASSQADRDNGYTF	TGCGCCAGCAGCCAAGCGGACAGGGATAATGGCTACACCTTC
16	TRBV6-1	TRBJ2-3	TRBD2	NA	CASSGKREEVRDTQYF	TGTGCCAGCAGTGGAAAGCGGGAGGAAGTACGGGATACGCAGTATTTT
12	TRBV18	TRBJ2-7	NA	NA	CASSTNPDEQYF	TGTGCCAGCTCGACTAATCCCGACGAGCAGTACTTC
13	TRBV19	TRBJ2-5	NA	NA	CASSIGLEETQYF	TGTGCCAGTAGTATAGGACTAGAAGAGACCCAGTACTTC
18	TRBV10-1	TRBJ1-4	TRBD1	once	CASITGTGTFSTNEKLFF	TGCGCCAGCATCACCGGGACAGGGACCTTCTCAACTAATGAAAAACTGTTTTTT
14	TRBV9	TRBJ2-7	TRBD2	NA	CASSVFSGRSEQYF	TGTGCCAGCAGCGTGTTCTCCGGGAGGTCCGAGCAGTACTTC
13	TRBV29-1	TRBJ1-4	TRBD1	few	CSAIDRGNEKLFF	TGCAGCGCGATCGACAGGGGCAATGAAAAACTGTTTTTT
17	TRBV6-6	TRBJ1-5	NA	NA	CASSLLMPGGSNQPQHF	TGTGCCAGCAGTCTACTAATGCCGGGGGGCAGCAATCAGCCCCAGCATTTT
17	TRBV7-2	TRBJ2-2	NA	few	CASSLGREVSDTGELFF	TGTGCCAGCAGCCTAGGCAGGGAAGTCTCGGACACCGGGGAGCTGTTTTTT
15	TRBV10-1	TRBJ2-3	TRBD2	many	CASSNGLAVQDTQYF	TGCGCCAGCAGTAATGGACTAGCGGTCCAAGATACGCAGTATTTT
18	TRBV27	TRBJ1-1	TRBD1	once	CASSYSRDRVQVGTEAFF	TGTGCCAGCAGTTATTCCCGGGACAGGGTTCAAGTTGGGACTGAAGCTTTCTTT
14	TRBV19	TRBJ2-2	TRBD1	NA	CASRETGSSGELFF	TGTGCCAGTAGGGAGACAGGGAGTTCCGGGGAGCTGTTTTTT
16	TRBV27	TRBJ2-5	TRBD1	NA	CASSLLGQGLGETQYF	TGTGCCAGCAGTTTGCTTGGACAGGGGTTAGGGGAGACCCAGTACTTC
17	TRBV24-1	TRBJ2-5	TRBD1	once	CATSDRRPDRGRETQYF	TGTGCCACCAGTGACCGACGACCGGACAGGGGGCGAGAGACCCAGTACTTC
14	TRBV7-2	TRBJ1-1	NA	NA	CASLPAGADTEAFF	TGTGCCAGCTTACCCGCAGGGGCGGACACTGAAGCTTTCTTT
16	TRBV14	TRBJ2-1	TRBD1	NA	CASSQGTGSSYNEQFF	TGTGCCAGCAGCCAGGGGACAGGGAGCTCCTACAATGAGCAGTTCTTC
14	TRBV11-2	TRBJ2-4	TRBD1	NA	CASRKTGIKNIQYF	TGTGCCAGCAGGAAGACAGGGATTAAAAACATTCAGTACTTC
16	TRBV28	TRBJ2-2	NA	NA	CASSLFIPVNTGELFF	TGTGCCAGCAGTTTATTTATACCAGTGAACACCGGGGAGCTGTTTTTT
16	TRBV19	TRBJ2-2	TRBD2	NA	CASSPTSGRGIGELFF	TGTGCCAGTAGCCCGACTAGCGGGAGGGGGATCGGGGAGCTGTTTTTT
16	TRBV6-5	TRBJ1-1	NA	NA	CASSYSGGRLNTEAFF	TGTGCCAGCAGTTACTCGGGTGGGAGACTGAACACTGAAGCTTTCTTT
13	TRBV6-4	TRBJ2-1	NA	NA	CASSADSYNEQFF	TGTGCCAGCAGCGCCGACAGTTACAATGAGCAGTTCTTC
14	TRBV19	TRBJ1-3	NA	NA	CATQRSAYGNTIYF	TGTGCCACTCAACGATCTGCCTATGGAAACACCATATATTTT
13	TRBV6-5	TRBJ2-3	TRBD1	few	CASRDRGRDTQYF	TGTGCCAGCCGGGACAGGGGAAGAGATACGCAGTATTTT
14	TRBV9	TRBJ2-7	NA	NA	CASSVQGSSYEQYF	TGTGCCAGCAGCGTTCAGGGAAGTTCCTACGAGCAGTACTTC
12	TRBV12-3/TRBV12-4	TRBJ2-7	TRBD1	NA	CASRRGQGKQYF	TGTGCCAGCAGGCGAGGACAGGGGAAGCAGTACTTC
15	TRBV5-1	TRBJ2-7	TRBD2	NA	CASSFLAGGDYEQYF	TGCGCCAGCAGCTTCTTAGCGGGAGGGGACTACGAGCAGTACTTC
14	TRBV9	TRBJ2-5	TRBD1	NA	CASSATGGRETQYF	TGTGCCAGCAGCGCTACAGGGGGCAGAGAGACCCAGTACTTC
13	TRBV10-1	TRBJ1-1	TRBD1	NA	CASQNRDSTEAFF	TGCGCCTCACAAAACAGGGACAGCACTGAAGCTTTCTTT
13	TRBV18	TRBJ1-2	TRBD1	NA	CASSPGTDYGYTF	TGTGCCAGCTCACCGGGGACAGACTATGGCTACACCTTC
18	TRBV19	TRBJ2-6	NA	NA	CASSIPRRGRSGANVLTF	TGTGCCAGTAGTATCCCAAGGAGGGGTAGATCTGGGGCCAACGTCCTGACTTTC
19	TRBV4-2	TRBJ1-1	TRBD1	medium-sized	CASSQDSGQTLARETEAFF	TGTGCCAGCAGCCAAGATTCGGGACAGACCCTAGCGAGAGAAACTGAAGCTTTCTTT
17	TRBV20-1	TRBJ2-3	TRBD2	NA	CSASWTSGRRATDTQYF	TGCAGTGCTAGTTGGACTAGCGGGAGGCGTGCCACAGATACGCAGTATTTT
12	TRBV21-1	TRBJ1-2	NA	NA	CAANRGHYGYTF	TGTGCCGCCAACAGGGGACACTATGGCTACACCTTC
17	TRBV19	TRBJ2-6	TRBD1	once	CASSSPPGGTGANVLTF	TGTGCCAGTAGTAGCCCGCCAGGGGGAACTGGGGCCAACGTCCTGACTTTC
17	TRBV7-8	TRBJ2-2	TRBD2	NA	CASSPDRLAGEHGELFF	TGTGCCAGCAGCCCAGATCGACTAGCGGGAGAGCACGGGGAGCTGTTTTTT
15	TRBV3-1/TRBV3-2	TRBJ2-1	NA	NA	CASSRGGALSDEQFF	TGTGCCAGCAGCCGGGGCGGGGCGCTGAGCGATGAGCAGTTCTTC
16	TRBV18	TRBJ2-1	NA	few	CASSPVGGSGYNEQFF	TGTGCCAGCTCACCCGTAGGGGGAAGTGGGTACAATGAGCAGTTCTTC
15	TRBV5-1	TRBJ2-3	NA	few	CASSLAAQHADTQYF	TGCGCCAGCAGCTTGGCCGCACAGCATGCAGATACGCAGTATTTT
13	TRBV19	TRBJ1-2	NA	NA	CASSIGGPYGYTF	TGTGCCAGTAGTATAGGGGGCCCCTATGGCTACACCTTC